Sequencing of this TCR beta chain was carried out in a study of early T cells in non-severe SARS-CoV-2 infection. Across the study: Sequencing input comprised bulk RNA from unsorted whole blood; chain pairing was not available. Study-wide points: CD4 and private specificities were missed by VDJdb matching, which favored anti-spike CD8 responses.

Germline CDR1 is DFQATT and CDR2 is SNEGSKA (reference sequence). Trimming cost V 5 bases and J 3 bases; bases outside gene matches: 2. CDR3 size: 13 residues. In the library, individual cDNA molecules carried attached unique molecular identifiers. TCRdb reanalysed the 5' RACE reads using MiXCR and keeps one entry per CDR3 protein. The table has more than 40,000 distinct CDR3 sequences, less than 8.5% seen once. In this sample, this clonotype turned up many times. The antigen is undetermined. What was sequenced was whole blood. The V and J genes are TRBV20-1 and TRBJ1-4, with TRBD1 matching 8 bases. The sequence was obtained from an adult who was a healthcare worker with PCR-confirmed SARS-CoV-2 infection or an uninfected control (not recorded which). This CDR3 is CSADRGANEKLFF. CDR3 nucleotides: TGCAGTGCTGACAGGGGAGCTAATGAAAAACTGTTTTTT.